One sample yielded the 11 T cell receptor beta chains listed below, sequenced in a study of T cells in localized non-small cell lung cancer. Profiling relied on immunoSEQ multiplex PCR, and the TCRdb table lists in-frame clones only, not all of them. The sample carries approximately 100,000 clones, approximately 91% recorded once. The material was PBMCs, obtained before any cancer treatment. The receptors stem from a woman aged 35-70 years with stage II squamous cell lung carcinoma.

J is TRBJ1-5 and V is TRBV27; 10 bases align to TRBD1. This CDR3 spans 15 amino acids. V was pared by 4 bases and J by 6 bases, with 6 bases of the junction left unmatched. CDR1 is MNHEY, CDR2 SMNVEV, per germline (reference sequence). CDR3 amino acids: CASSSSGQGGQPQHF. Written as DNA, the CDR3 is TGTGCCAGCAGTTCCTCCGGACAGGGGGGTCAGCCCCAGCATTTT.

The chain carries TRBV5-1 and TRBJ1-2, with D perhaps matching TRBD1 (5 bases). CDR1 is SGHRS and CDR2 is YFSETQ in the germline V gene. V gave up 4 bases and J gave up 0 bases, with 13 bases separating them. This CDR3 is 15 amino acids long. This chain's CDR3 is CASSLSGGTNYGYTF. The DNA of the CDR3 is TGCGCCAGCAGCCTATCGGGGGGGACTAACTATGGCTACACCTTC.

J is TRBJ2-3 and V is TRBV7-2; 7 bases align to TRBD2. The ends lost 0 bases at V and 4 bases at J; junction bases unmatched: 7. This CDR3 spans 16 amino acids. CDR1 and CDR2 (germline): SGHTA, FQGNSA. The DNA for the CDR3 is TGTGCCAGCAGCTTAGCCCCCTGGGCGGGAGCAGATACGCAGTATTTT. Translating gives CASSLAPWAGADTQYF.

Concerning this clone: The junction departs from the called germline gene at one end, perhaps through a read error. This sequence joins TRBV10-2 and TRBJ1-2; D is possibly TRBD1 (5 bases). Germline loops: CDR1 WSHSY, CDR2 SAAADI. CDR3 length equals 14 residues. This CDR3 is CASSASGHSLVSRF. For the CDR3, the DNA is TGCGCCAGCAGTGCTTCGGGGCACTCCCTAGTGAGTCGCTTC.

V is TRBV10-1 and J is TRBJ1-1; D not resolved. In germline, CDR1 is WNHNN, CDR2 SYGVQD (reference sequence). The CDR3 extends over 13 amino acids. Between the trimmed V and J ends, which lost 6 bases and 3 bases, there was a span of 11 bases. The CDR3 bases are TGCGCCAGCAGGACGAGGTTGGACACTGAAGCTTTCTTT. It yields the protein CASRTRLDTEAFF.

The V gene is TRBV5-1, the J gene TRBJ1-4; 9 bases agree with TRBD1. Germline V gene lookup returns CDR1 SGHRS and CDR2 YFSETQ. Losses at the gene ends were 1 base for V and 6 bases for J; bases not matched to a gene: 4. CDR3 length: 15 amino acids. The CDR3 reads CASSLIGQGYEKLFF. Here the CDR3 DNA reads TGCGCCAGCAGCTTGATCGGACAGGGGTATGAAAAACTGTTTTTT.

The chain employs TRBV7-8 and TRBJ1-6; D is unresolved. The CDR3 loop spans 13 amino acids. Germline loops: CDR1 SGHVS, CDR2 FQNEAQ. V dropped 2 bases and J dropped 10 bases, with 9 bases sitting between them. The CDR3 loop reads CASSLQQASPLHF. CDR3 nucleotide sequence: TGTGCCAGCAGCTTACAGCAGGCCTCACCCCTCCACTTT.

This clone was observed a few times. The chain carries TRBV4-1 and TRBJ2-2; 10 positions agree with TRBD1. V shed 2 bases, J shed 6 bases, and the junction held 9 bases outside the gene matches. Germline V gene sequence: CDR1 MGHRA, CDR2 YSYEKL. The CDR3 is 17 residues long. CDR3 sequence reads: CASSQPPRDRGAGELFF. In DNA, the CDR3 is TGCGCCAGCAGCCAACCCCCGCGGGACAGGGGTGCCGGGGAGCTGTTTTTT.

The chain links TRBV6-5 to TRBJ2-3; a weak D match, TRBD1 (7 bases). Germline V lookup: CDR1 MNHEY, CDR2 SVGAGI. The CDR3 runs 13 residues. Deletions cut 6 bases from V and 5 bases from J, with 12 bases between. CDR3 coding DNA: TGTGCCAGCAGACCAGGGGGGATAGATACGCAGTATTTT. Translated, it gives CASRPGGIDTQYF.

This rearrangement joins TRBV15 to TRBJ1-1, with D possibly TRBD1 on 6 matching bases. Germline CDR1 reads LNHNV; CDR2 reads YYDKDF (reference sequence). The CDR3 sequence is 16 residues long. Trimming cost V 3 bases and J 3 bases, with 17 bases left between them. CDR3 residues: CATSRIKGGRDTEAFF. CDR3 coding DNA: TGTGCCACCAGCAGGATAAAGGGGGGTCGGGACACTGAAGCTTTCTTT.

In its sample, this clone was seen once. The V call is TRBV5-6, the J call TRBJ2-5, with D maybe TRBD2 (6 bases). The V and J ends lost 4 bases and 5 bases respectively, with 15 bases between them. The germline V gene has CDR1 SGHDT and CDR2 YYEEEE. The CDR3 has 14 amino acids. CDR3 in amino acids: CASSPWTGRETQYF. The CDR3 bases are TGTGCCAGCAGCCCTTGGACGGGGAGGGAGACCCAGTACTTC. The variable domain in full, completed from reference TRBV5-6 and TRBJ2-5, reads DAGVTQSPTHLIKTRGQQVTLRCSPKSGHDTVSWYQQALGQGPQFIFQYYEEEERQRGNFPDRFSGHQFPNYSSELNVNALLLGDSALYLCASSPWTGRETQYFGPGTRLLVL.